The rows below give T cell receptor beta chains drawn from one sample of a study of blood T cell repertoires in COVID-19. Clones were sequenced by immunoSEQ multiplex PCR, and TCRdb holds only the in-frame ones, with some missing. The sample lists 150,000 to 200,000 clones; approximately 90% were seen once. Material for sequencing was peripheral blood. These receptors came from a woman in her 30s with acute or convalescent COVID-19. CDR3s include the opening cysteine and the closing phenylalanine or tryptophan. A D gene is named only where the DNA matches it firmly. Clone size is given for some rows only: seen once, a few or many times, or a class if the clone is expanded.

cdr3_nt cdr3_aa j_call clone_size d_call v_call
TGTGCCAGCGCCGCGGCGGCGGCACTTAAAGAAAAACTGTTTTTT CASAAAAALKEKLFF TRBJ1-4 NA NA TRBV6-5
TGTGCCAGCACCCCCTTAGCGGGAGTGGCCTACGAGCAGTACTTC CASTPLAGVAYEQYF TRBJ2-7 NA TRBD2 TRBV27
TGTGCCAGCAGCTCCCCCCGGGACAGGAAAGCTTTCTTT CASSSPRDRKAFF TRBJ1-1 NA TRBD1 TRBV7-2
TGTGCCAGCAGCAGGGAGCTCCAAGAGACCCAGTACTTC CASSRELQETQYF TRBJ2-5 NA NA TRBV5-4
TGTGCCAGCAGCCAAACGACAGGTGGGGCCAACGTCCTGACTTTC CASSQTTGGANVLTF TRBJ2-6 NA NA TRBV5-5
TGTGCCAGCAGTTACAGGGGCACCGGGGAGCTGTTTTTT CASSYRGTGELFF TRBJ2-2 NA TRBD1 TRBV11-3
TGTGCCAGCAGCCGACTAGTTACAGATACGCAGTATTTT CASSRLVTDTQYF TRBJ2-3 NA NA TRBV6-5
TGTGCTAGTGGACGAGGGACAGCATCTGGAAACACCATATATTTT CASGRGTASGNTIYF TRBJ1-3 once TRBD1 TRBV12-5
TGTGCCAGCAGCTTGGACAGGGTGAACACTGAAGCTTTCTTT CASSLDRVNTEAFF TRBJ1-1 NA TRBD1 TRBV11-2
TGTGCCAGCAGTTCTCAAGGAGGACTCGGGCAGTTCTTC CASSSQGGLGQFF TRBJ2-1 NA NA TRBV12-3/TRBV12-4
TGTGCCAGCAGGGCGGGGCTTAGCACAGATACGCAGTATTTT CASRAGLSTDTQYF TRBJ2-3 NA NA TRBV6-5
TGTGCCAGCAGCGCGGGGACAGGTAACTTTAATGAGCAGTTCTTC CASSAGTGNFNEQFF TRBJ2-1 NA TRBD1 TRBV11-2
TGTGCCAGCAAGCTCAGGGGGGAGCAGTACTTC CASKLRGEQYF TRBJ2-7 NA TRBD1 TRBV11-3
TGTGCCAGCAGTTTCTGGCCCGGGGAGCTGTTTTTT CASSFWPGELFF TRBJ2-2 NA NA TRBV12-3/TRBV12-4
TGTGCCAGCAGTGATCAGACAGGGGGGCACCAAGATTCCCAGTACTTC CASSDQTGGHQDSQYF TRBJ2-5 NA TRBD1 TRBV25-1
TGTGCCAGCAGCCGGACTAGCGGGAGGGCCGGGACAGATACGCAGTATTTT CASSRTSGRAGTDTQYF TRBJ2-3 NA TRBD2 TRBV9
TGTGCCAGCAGTTACATCAAGGGGATGGACTACGAGCAGTACTTC CASSYIKGMDYEQYF TRBJ2-7 NA NA TRBV6-5